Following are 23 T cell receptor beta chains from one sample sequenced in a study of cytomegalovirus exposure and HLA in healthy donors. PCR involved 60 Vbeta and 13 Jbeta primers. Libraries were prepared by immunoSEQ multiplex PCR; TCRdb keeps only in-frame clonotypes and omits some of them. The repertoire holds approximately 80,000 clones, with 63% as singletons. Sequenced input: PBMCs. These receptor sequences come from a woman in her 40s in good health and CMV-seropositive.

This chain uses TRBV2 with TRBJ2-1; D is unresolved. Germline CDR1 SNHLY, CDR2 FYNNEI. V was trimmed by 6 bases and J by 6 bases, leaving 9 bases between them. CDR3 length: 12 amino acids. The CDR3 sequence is CASSRLLNEQFF. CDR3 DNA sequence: TGTGCCAGCAGCAGACTCCTCAATGAGCAGTTCTTC.

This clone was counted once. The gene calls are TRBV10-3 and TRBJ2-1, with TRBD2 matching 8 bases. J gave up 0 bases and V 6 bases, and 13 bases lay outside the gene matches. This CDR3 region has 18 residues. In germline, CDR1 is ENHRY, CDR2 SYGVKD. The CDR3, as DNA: TGTGCCATCAGCCTGCTAATTAGCGGGACAAGCTCCTACAATGAGCAGTTCTTC. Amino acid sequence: CAISLLISGTSSYNEQFF.

CDR3 in DNA: TGCGCCAGCAGTCCCCACGTTAGCGGCCTCCAAGAGACCCAGTACTTC. It translates to CASSPHVSGLQETQYF. This chain uses TRBV4-1 with TRBJ2-5, with TRBD2 as a possible D gene (6 bases). V was clipped by 6 bases and J by 1 base, with 18 bases between them. CDR3 size: 16 residues. Germline CDR1 is MGHRA and CDR2 is YSYEKL.

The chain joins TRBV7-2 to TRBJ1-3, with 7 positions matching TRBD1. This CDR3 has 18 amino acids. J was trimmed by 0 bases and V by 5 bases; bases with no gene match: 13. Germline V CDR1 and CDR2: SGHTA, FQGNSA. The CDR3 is CASSRRAGTVISGNTIYF. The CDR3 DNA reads TGTGCCAGCAGCCGCCGCGCCGGGACAGTCATCTCTGGAAACACCATATATTTT. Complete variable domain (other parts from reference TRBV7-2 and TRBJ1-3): GAGVSQSPSNKVTEKGKDVELRCDPISGHTALYWYRQSLGQGLEFLIYFQGNSAPDKSGLPSDRFSAERTGGSVSTLTIQRTQQEDSAVYLCASSRRAGTVISGNTIYFGEGSWLTVV.

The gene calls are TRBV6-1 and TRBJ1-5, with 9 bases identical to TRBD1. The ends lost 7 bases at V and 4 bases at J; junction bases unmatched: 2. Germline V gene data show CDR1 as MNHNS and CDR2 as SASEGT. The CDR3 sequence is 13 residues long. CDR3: CASIGTGNQPQHF. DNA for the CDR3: TGTGCCAGCATTGGGACAGGGAATCAGCCCCAGCATTTT.

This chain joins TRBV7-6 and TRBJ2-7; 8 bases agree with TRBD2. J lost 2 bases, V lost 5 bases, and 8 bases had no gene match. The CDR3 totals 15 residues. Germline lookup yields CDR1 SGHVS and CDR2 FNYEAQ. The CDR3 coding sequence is TGTGCCAGCAGCCCCCAGGCGGGAGGACCCTACGAGCAGTACTTC. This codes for CASSPQAGGPYEQYF.

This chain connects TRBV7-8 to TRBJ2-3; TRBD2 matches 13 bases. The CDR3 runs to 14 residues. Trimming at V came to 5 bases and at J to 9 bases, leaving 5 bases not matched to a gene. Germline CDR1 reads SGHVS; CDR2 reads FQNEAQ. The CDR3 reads CASSPGLAGETQYF. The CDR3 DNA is TGTGCCAGCAGCCCTGGACTAGCGGGAGAGACGCAGTATTTT. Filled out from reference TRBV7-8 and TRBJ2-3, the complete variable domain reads GAGVSQSPRYKVAKRGQDVALRCDPISGHVSLFWYQQALGQGPEFLTYFQNEAQLDKSGLPSDRFFAERPEGSVSTLKIQRTQQEDSAVYLCASSPGLAGETQYFGPGTRLTVL.

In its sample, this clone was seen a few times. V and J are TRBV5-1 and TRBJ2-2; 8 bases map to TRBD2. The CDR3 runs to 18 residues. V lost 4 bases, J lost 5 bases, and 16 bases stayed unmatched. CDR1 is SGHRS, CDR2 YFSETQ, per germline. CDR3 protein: CASSRRLGTSEGTGELFF. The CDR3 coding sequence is TGCGCCAGCAGCCGGAGGCTCGGGACTAGTGAAGGAACCGGGGAGCTGTTTTTT.

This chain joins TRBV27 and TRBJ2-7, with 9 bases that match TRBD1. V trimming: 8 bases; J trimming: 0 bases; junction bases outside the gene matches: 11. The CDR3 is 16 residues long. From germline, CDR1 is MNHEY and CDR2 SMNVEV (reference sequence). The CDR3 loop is CASGVVPGQGSYEQYF. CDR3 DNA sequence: TGTGCCAGCGGAGTTGTACCGGGACAGGGCTCCTACGAGCAGTACTTC.

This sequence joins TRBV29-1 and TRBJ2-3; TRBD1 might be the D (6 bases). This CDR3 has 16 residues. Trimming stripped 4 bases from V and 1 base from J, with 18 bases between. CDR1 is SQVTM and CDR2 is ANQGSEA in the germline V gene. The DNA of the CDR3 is TGCAGCGTTGTGGGGCCGACTGGGGGCCGCACAGATACGCAGTATTTT. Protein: CSVVGPTGGRTDTQYF.

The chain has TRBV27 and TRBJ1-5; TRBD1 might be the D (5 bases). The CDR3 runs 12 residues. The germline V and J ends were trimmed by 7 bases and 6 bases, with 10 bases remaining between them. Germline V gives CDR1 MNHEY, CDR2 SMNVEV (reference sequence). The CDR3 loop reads CASTSQGQPQHF. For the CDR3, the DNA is TGTGCCAGCACGTCGCAGGGTCAGCCCCAGCATTTT.

CDR3 protein: CASSLGIAIAGYTF. Here the CDR3 DNA reads TGTGCCAGCAGCTTAGGTATAGCCATTGCTGGCTACACCTTC. The chain employs TRBV13 and TRBJ1-2; D unclear. The V gene lost 0 bases and the J gene lost 7 bases, with 12 bases spanning the gap. The CDR3 consists of 14 residues. The germline V gene has CDR1 PRHDT and CDR2 FYEKMQ (reference sequence).

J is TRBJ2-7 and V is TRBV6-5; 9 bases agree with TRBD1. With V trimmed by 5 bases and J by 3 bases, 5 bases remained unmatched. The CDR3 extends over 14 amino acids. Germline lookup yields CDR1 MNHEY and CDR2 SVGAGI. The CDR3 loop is CASSPGQGYYEQYF. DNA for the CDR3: TGTGCCAGCAGTCCGGGACAGGGTTACTACGAGCAGTACTTC.

CDR3 sequence: CSVAGAGVSYEQYF. CDR3 bases: TGCAGCGTTGCAGGAGCGGGAGTGTCCTACGAGCAGTACTTC. The chain joins TRBV29-1 to TRBJ2-5; TRBD2 matches 8 bases. Gene TRBJ2-7 matches the end of the DNA better, so the J call may be wrong. The germline gives CDR1 SQVTM, CDR2 ANQGSEA. The CDR3 is made up of 14 amino acids.

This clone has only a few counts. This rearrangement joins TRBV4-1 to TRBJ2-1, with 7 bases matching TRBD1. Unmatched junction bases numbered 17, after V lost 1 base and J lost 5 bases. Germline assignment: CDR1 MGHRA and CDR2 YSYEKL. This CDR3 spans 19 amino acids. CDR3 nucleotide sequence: TGCGCCAGCAGCCAAGGCCTTCTGAGACGAGGACAGGTAGACAATGAGCAGTTCTTC. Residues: CASSQGLLRRGQVDNEQFF.

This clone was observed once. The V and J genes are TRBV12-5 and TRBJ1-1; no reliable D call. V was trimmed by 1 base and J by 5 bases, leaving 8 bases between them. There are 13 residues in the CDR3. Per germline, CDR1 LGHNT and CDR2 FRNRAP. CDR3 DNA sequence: TGTGCTAGTGGTTTGGATGTGAGGACTGAAGCTTTCTTT. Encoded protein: CASGLDVRTEAFF.

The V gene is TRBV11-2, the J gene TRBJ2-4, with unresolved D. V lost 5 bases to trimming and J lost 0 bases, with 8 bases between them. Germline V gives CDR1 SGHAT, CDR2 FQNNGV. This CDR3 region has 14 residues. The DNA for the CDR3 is TGTGCCAGCAGCCCGGTCCTAGCCAAAAACATTCAGTACTTC. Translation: CASSPVLAKNIQYF.

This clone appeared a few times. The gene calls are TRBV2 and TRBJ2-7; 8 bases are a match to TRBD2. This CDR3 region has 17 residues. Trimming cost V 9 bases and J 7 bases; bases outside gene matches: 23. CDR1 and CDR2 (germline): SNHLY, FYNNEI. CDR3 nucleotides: TGTGCCAGTCGTCTAGGGGCGGGGGTAGCGGGAACTCATGAGCAGTACTTC. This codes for CASRLGAGVAGTHEQYF.

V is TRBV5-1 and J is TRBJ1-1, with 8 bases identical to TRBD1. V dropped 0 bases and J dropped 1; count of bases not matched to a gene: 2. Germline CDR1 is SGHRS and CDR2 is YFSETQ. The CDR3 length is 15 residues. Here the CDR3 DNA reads TGCGCCAGCAGCTTGGCCGGGACAGGGAACACTGAAGCTTTCTTT. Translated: CASSLAGTGNTEAFF.

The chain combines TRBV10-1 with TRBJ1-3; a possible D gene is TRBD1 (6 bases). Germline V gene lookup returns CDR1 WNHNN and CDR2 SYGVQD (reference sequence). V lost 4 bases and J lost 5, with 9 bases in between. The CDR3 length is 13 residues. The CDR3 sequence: CASSGGGRNTIYF. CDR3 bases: TGCGCCAGCAGTGGAGGGGGTCGAAACACCATATATTTT.

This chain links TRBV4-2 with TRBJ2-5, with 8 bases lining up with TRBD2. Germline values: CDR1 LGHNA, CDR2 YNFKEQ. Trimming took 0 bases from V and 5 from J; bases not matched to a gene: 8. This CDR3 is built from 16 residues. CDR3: CASSQESSGSRETQYF. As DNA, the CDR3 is TGTGCCAGCAGCCAAGAATCGAGCGGGAGCCGGGAGACCCAGTACTTC.

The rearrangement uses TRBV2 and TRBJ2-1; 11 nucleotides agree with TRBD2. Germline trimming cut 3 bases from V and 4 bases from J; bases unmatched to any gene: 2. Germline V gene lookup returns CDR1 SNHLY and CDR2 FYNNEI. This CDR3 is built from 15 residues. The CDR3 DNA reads TGTGCCAGCAGTGACACTAGCGGGAGTTACAATGAGCAGTTCTTC. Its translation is CASSDTSGSYNEQFF.

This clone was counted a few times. This CDR3 is CASSMWTAALPTNEKLFF. The DNA for the CDR3 is TGTGCCAGTAGTATGTGGACAGCGGCCCTCCCAACTAATGAAAAACTGTTTTTT. The gene calls are TRBV19 and TRBJ1-4; tentatively, D is TRBD1 (6 bases). V gave up 3 bases and J gave up 0 bases, with 17 bases separating them. CDR3 size: 18 residues. CDR1 is LNHDA and CDR2 is SQIVND in the germline V gene (reference sequence).